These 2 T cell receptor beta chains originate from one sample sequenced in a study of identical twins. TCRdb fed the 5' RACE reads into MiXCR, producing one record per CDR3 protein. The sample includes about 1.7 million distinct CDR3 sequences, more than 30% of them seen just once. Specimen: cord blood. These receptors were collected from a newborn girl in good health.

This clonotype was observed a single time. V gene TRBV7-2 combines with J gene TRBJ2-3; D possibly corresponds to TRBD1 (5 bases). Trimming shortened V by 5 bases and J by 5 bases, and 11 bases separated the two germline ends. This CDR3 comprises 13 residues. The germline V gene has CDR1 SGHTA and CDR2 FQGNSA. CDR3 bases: TGTGCCAGCAGCCCCAGGGTTGGAGATACGCAGTATTTT. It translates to CASSPRVGDTQYF.

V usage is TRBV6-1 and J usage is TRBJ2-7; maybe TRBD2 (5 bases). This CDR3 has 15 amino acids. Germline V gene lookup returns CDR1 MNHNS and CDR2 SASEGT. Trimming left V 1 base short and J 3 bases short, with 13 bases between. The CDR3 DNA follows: TGTGCCAGCAGTGAAGTAGTGGGCGCGGGCTACGAGCAGTACTTC. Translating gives CASSEVVGAGYEQYF.